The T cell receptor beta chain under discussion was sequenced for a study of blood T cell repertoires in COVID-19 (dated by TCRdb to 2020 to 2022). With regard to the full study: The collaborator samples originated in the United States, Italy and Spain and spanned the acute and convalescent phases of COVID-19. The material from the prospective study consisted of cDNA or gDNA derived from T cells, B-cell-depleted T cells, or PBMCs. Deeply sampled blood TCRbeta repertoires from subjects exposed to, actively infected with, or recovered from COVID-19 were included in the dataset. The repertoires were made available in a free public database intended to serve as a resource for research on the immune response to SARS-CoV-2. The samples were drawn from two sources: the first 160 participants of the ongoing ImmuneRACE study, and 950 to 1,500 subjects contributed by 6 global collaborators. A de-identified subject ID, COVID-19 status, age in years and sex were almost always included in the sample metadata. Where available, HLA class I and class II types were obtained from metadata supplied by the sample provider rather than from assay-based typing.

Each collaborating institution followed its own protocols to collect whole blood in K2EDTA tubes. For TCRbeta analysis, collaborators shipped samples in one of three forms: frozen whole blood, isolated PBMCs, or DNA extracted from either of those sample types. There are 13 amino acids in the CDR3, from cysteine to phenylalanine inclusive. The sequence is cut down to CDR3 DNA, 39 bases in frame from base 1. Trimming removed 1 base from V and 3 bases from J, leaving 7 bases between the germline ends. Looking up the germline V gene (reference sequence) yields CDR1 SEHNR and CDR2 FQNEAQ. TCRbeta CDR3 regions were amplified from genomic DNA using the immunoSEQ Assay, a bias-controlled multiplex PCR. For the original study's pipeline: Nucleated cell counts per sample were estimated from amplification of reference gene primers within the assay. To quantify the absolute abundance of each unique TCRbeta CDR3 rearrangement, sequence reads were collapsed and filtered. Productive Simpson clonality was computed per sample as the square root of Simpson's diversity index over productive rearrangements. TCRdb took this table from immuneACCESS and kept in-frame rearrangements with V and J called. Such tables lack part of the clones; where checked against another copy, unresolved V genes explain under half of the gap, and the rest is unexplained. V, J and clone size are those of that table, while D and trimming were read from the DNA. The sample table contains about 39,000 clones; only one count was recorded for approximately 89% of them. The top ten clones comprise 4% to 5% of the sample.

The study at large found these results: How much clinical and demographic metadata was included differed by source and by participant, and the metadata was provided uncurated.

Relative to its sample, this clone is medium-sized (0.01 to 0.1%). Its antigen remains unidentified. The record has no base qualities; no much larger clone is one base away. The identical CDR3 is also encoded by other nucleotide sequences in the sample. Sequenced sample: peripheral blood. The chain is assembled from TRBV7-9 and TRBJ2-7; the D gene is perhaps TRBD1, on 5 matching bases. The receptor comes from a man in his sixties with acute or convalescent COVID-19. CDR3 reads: CASSLGQLYEQYF. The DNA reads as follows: TGTGCCAGCAGCTTAGGACAGCTCTACGAGCAGTACTTC.